Listed below are T cell receptor beta chains from one sample, sequenced in a study of blood T cells in healthy people across ages. TCRdb re-called the 5' RACE reads through MiXCR, storing one row per CDR3 protein. The table lists about 900,000 distinct CDR3 sequences, about 59% of them singletons. The material sequenced was blood. Receptors were obtained from a man aged 25 to 40 in good health. Both conserved end residues are part of each CDR3. The D gene is left open where the match is weak. Size is stated for part of the rows, as once, few or many counts, or as a class when the clone is expanded.

clone size | J gene | D gene | V gene | CDR3 DNA | CDR3 protein
. | TRBJ1-1 | . | TRBV20-1 | TGCAGTGCAGCAGGGCGAGACACTGAAGCTTTCTTT | CSAAGRDTEAFF
. | TRBJ2-1 | TRBD1 | TRBV6-2/TRBV6-3 | TGTGCCAGCAGTACGATAGGGACAGGGGGGGATGAGCAGTTCTTC | CASSTIGTGGDEQFF
. | TRBJ2-1 | . | TRBV9 | TGTGCCAGCAGCACGGGACGAGCGGGTAGGGGTGAGCAGTTCTTC | CASSTGRAGRGEQFF
. | TRBJ1-5 | . | TRBV30 | TGTGCCTGCGGTGGGGATCAGCCCCAGCATTTT | CACGGDQPQHF
. | TRBJ1-3 | . | TRBV5-1 | TGCGCCAGCAGCTCCGGGGGGCACTCTGGAAACACCATATATTTT | CASSSGGHSGNTIYF
. | TRBJ2-5 | TRBD2 | TRBV4-2 | TGTGCCAGCAGCCAAGATGGTCGGGGGGGACGAGAGACCCAGTACTTC | CASSQDGRGGRETQYF
few | TRBJ2-5 | . | TRBV9 | TGTGCCAGCAGCGTAGGTTCTAGCAAGGTTCAAGAGACCCAGTACTTC | CASSVGSSKVQETQYF
. | TRBJ2-3 | . | TRBV29-1 | TGCAGCGTTTTCAACGCTCGTAGGTACACAGATACGCAGTATTTT | CSVFNARRYTDTQYF
few | TRBJ2-3 | TRBD2 | TRBV7-3 | TGTGCCAGCAGCCCAGGGACTAGTTTGAACGCGCAGTATTTT | CASSPGTSLNAQYF
. | TRBJ2-5 | . | TRBV29-1 | TGCAGCGTTGAAGGGGGGGAGGCAGAGACCCAGTACTTC | CSVEGGEAETQYF
. | TRBJ2-2 | . | TRBV4-3 | TGCGCCAGCAGCCAAGAAATGTGGGACACCGGGGAGCTGTTTTTT | CASSQEMWDTGELFF
few | TRBJ2-7 | TRBD1 | TRBV29-1 | TGCAGCGTCTCCCTCGGGACAGGGGGCGTGTACGAGCAGTACTTC | CSVSLGTGGVYEQYF
few | TRBJ1-2 | . | TRBV29-1 | TGCAGCGTTGTGCACTCCGCGGGTAACTATGGCTACACCTTC | CSVVHSAGNYGYTF
once | TRBJ1-5 | TRBD1 | TRBV2 | TGTGCCAGCAGTAAGTCAGGGGGACGAGGGGCCCAGCATTTT | CASSKSGGRGAQHF
few | TRBJ1-2 | . | TRBV12-3/TRBV12-4 | TGTGCCAGCAGTTTCGAGCCAGCGGGCTACACCTTC | CASSFEPAGYTF
. | TRBJ2-1 | . | TRBV7-7 | TGTGCCAGCAGCTTAGAAGGGGGGGGCCTGAATGAGCAGTTCTTC | CASSLEGGGLNEQFF
. | TRBJ2-7 | TRBD1 | TRBV27 | TGTGCCAGCAGTTTAGTAGAGGGGGCGGTAGAGCAGTACTTC | CASSLVEGAVEQYF
many | TRBJ2-5 | . | TRBV4-1 | TGCGCCAGCACCTCCCCCGGGTCTGAGACCCAGTACTTC | CASTSPGSETQYF
. | TRBJ1-2 | TRBD1 | TRBV28 | TGTGCCAGCAGTTACGGACAGGGTAGAGCCTATGGCTACACCTTC | CASSYGQGRAYGYTF
. | TRBJ2-2 | . | TRBV29-1 | TGCAGCGTGGGCGACAGGACCGGGGAGCTGTTTTTT | CSVGDRTGELFF
. | TRBJ2-1 | . | TRBV6-1 | TGTGCCAGCGAGGAGGCCCCCTACAATGAGCAGTTCTTC | CASEEAPYNEQFF
. | TRBJ2-1 | . | TRBV11-1 | TGTGCCACCGCCGGGGAGCACAATGAGCAGTTCTTC | CATAGEHNEQFF
. | TRBJ1-5 | TRBD1 | TRBV30 | TGTGCCTGGAGTGTTCAGACAGGGTACAATCAGCCCCAGCATTTT | CAWSVQTGYNQPQHF
once | TRBJ2-3 | TRBD2 | TRBV7-9 | TGTGCCAGCAGCGGAGGACTAGCGGAGGGGAGCAGCACAGATACGCAGTATTTT | CASSGGLAEGSSTDTQYF
many | TRBJ2-7 | . | TRBV6-2/TRBV6-3 | TGTGCCAGCAGTTACAGGGTACACGAGCAGTACTTC | CASSYRVHEQYF
. | TRBJ2-1 | TRBD2 | TRBV6-1 | TGTGCCAGCAGCCTAACACCGGGACTAGCGGGGGAAAACAATGAGCAGTTCTTC | CASSLTPGLAGENNEQFF
. | TRBJ1-2 | TRBD1 | TRBV20-1 | TGCAGTGCTGCAGGGGGAAGCAACTATGGCTACACCTTC | CSAAGGSNYGYTF
few | TRBJ2-4 | . | TRBV29-1 | TGCAGCGTTAAGGACAACCCTTTAGCCAAAAACATTCAGTACTTC | CSVKDNPLAKNIQYF
. | TRBJ2-1 | TRBD1 | TRBV11-1 | TGTGCCAGCAGCACTACAGCCGGGACAGGGGCCTACAATGAGCAGTTCTTC | CASSTTAGTGAYNEQFF
. | TRBJ1-2 | . | TRBV5-1 | TGCGCCAGCAGCTTGGCCCCGGGCGGTGGTGGCTACACCTTC | CASSLAPGGGGYTF
. | TRBJ2-2 | . | TRBV5-1 | TGCGCCAGCAGCTTCCAGCAGGGTGGCACCGGGGAGCTGTTTTTT | CASSFQQGGTGELFF
few | TRBJ2-2 | . | TRBV9 | TGTGCCAGCAGTAGGCTCGGGGGCCGGGGCACCGGGGAGCTGTTTTTT | CASSRLGGRGTGELFF
. | TRBJ1-2 | . | TRBV7-2 | TGTGCCAGCAGCTTAGAAGTTGGTGGCTACACCTTC | CASSLEVGGYTF
. | TRBJ2-5 | TRBD2 | TRBV15 | TGTGCCACCAGCAGAGTCGGAACTAGCGGTCATATCTACAATGAGCAGTACTTC | CATSRVGTSGHIYNEQYF
. | TRBJ2-5 | . | TRBV30 | TGTGCCTGGAGCATACATAGGGAGACCCAGTACTTC | CAWSIHRETQYF